The next 28 T cell receptor beta chains were all read from a single sample in a study of T cells in Graves' hyperthyroidism and ophthalmopathy. The investigators amplified TCR beta CDR3 regions from RNA transcripts. The HTBI primer set served for first-round RT-PCR of the TCR CDR3. Each CDR3 protein gets one entry after TCRdb re-called the multiplex PCR reads with MiXCR. The sample yields 300,000 to 450,000 distinct CDR3 sequences, 15% to 19% seen once. The specimen sequenced was blood. Every receptor here comes from a woman aged 18-29 years with Graves' hyperthyroidism that later progressed to Graves' ophthalmopathy.

A remark on this clonotype: Likely a read error: the CDR3 ends without its conserved phenylalanine or tryptophan. The rearrangement uses TRBV30 and TRBJ1-4; 9 bases line up with TRBD1. This CDR3 spans 16 amino acids. CDR1 and CDR2 (germline): GTSNPN, SVGIG (reference sequence). V shed 7 bases and J 5 bases; nucleotides not matched to a gene: 14. In nucleotides, the CDR3 is TGTGCCTCGTGGGACAGGGTCTACCCATTGAATGAAAAACTGTTTCTT. This translates into CASWDRVYPLNEKLFL.

Notes on this clonotype: Just one base apart from a much larger clone, this may be a read error. The V call is TRBV27, the J call TRBJ2-1, with TRBD2 as a possible D gene (5 bases). Germline assignment: CDR1 MNHEY and CDR2 SMNVEV (reference sequence). The CDR3 covers 14 residues. CDR3 nucleotide sequence: TGTGCCAGCAGTCGACCTCCTAGCTACAGTGAGAAGTTCTTC. Protein: CASSRPPSYSEKFF.

The chain couples TRBV18 to TRBJ1-4; TRBD1 might be the D (6 bases). The CDR3 spans 14 residues. Between the trimmed V and J ends, which lost 3 bases and 7 bases, there was a span of 12 bases. The V gene's germline CDR1 is KGHSH and CDR2 LQKENI. CDR3 sequence reads: CASSPLGQPEKLFF. In DNA form, the CDR3 reads TGTGCCAGCTCACCCTTAGGACAGCCTGAAAAACTGTTTTTT.

There are many counts of this clonotype. For the CDR3, the DNA is TGTGCCAGCAGCTTAGGGAGAGATTCACCCCTCCACTTT. It translates to CASSLGRDSPLHF. The V call is TRBV7-8, the J call TRBJ1-6; D uncertain. From germline, CDR1 is SGHVS and CDR2 FQNEAQ. This CDR3 has 13 residues. The ends were cut back, 1 base at V and 8 bases at J, with 6 bases in the middle.

This clonotype showed up just a few times. This chain connects TRBV28 to TRBJ2-1, with 11 bases lining up with TRBD1. Trimming cost V 3 bases and J 4 bases; bases outside gene matches: 5. This CDR3 is built from 16 residues. The V gene's germline CDR1 is MDHEN and CDR2 SYDVKM. The CDR3 bases are TGTGCCAGCAGTTTTTTTGGACAGGGGGCGTACAATGAGCAGTTCTTC. Translated: CASSFFGQGAYNEQFF.

This clonotype was observed many times. The gene calls are TRBV7-9 and TRBJ2-5; D unclear. The V gene lost 1 base and the J gene lost 5 bases, with 5 bases spanning the gap. Per the germline V gene, CDR1 is SEHNR and CDR2 is FQNEAQ (reference sequence). This CDR3 spans 12 amino acids. This CDR3 is CASSLDWETQYF. The CDR3 nucleotides read TGTGCCAGCAGCTTAGACTGGGAGACCCAGTACTTC.

This clonotype was seen ten or more times. The germline gene is not matched at one end of the junction; a read error may be the cause. The chain's CDR3 is CASRLGGELFF. The CDR3 DNA follows: TGTGCCAGCAGGCTTGGGGGGGAACTGTTTTTT. The chain employs TRBV27 and TRBJ2-2; 7 nucleotides line up with TRBD2. This CDR3 comprises 11 residues. Germline V CDR1 and CDR2: MNHEY, SMNVEV (reference sequence).

This clonotype was seen repeatedly, ten times or more. The chain joins TRBV7-9 to TRBJ2-1; tentatively, D is TRBD2 (5 bases). Germline CDR1 SEHNR, CDR2 FQNEAQ (reference sequence). Trimming cost V 2 bases and J 1 base, with 15 bases left between them. The CDR3 is made up of 17 amino acids. This CDR3 is CASSLPRGSDSYNEQFF. The CDR3 DNA follows: TGTGCCAGCAGCTTACCGAGAGGGAGTGATTCCTACAATGAGCAGTTCTTC.

The rearrangement links TRBV28 to TRBJ2-2, with 14 bases lining up with TRBD2. This CDR3 spans 17 amino acids. With V trimmed by 3 bases and J by 7 bases, 7 bases remained unmatched. Germline V gene lookup returns CDR1 MDHEN and CDR2 SYDVKM. The CDR3 sequence is CASSLMGLAGVDGELFF. CDR3 DNA: TGTGCCAGCAGTTTGATGGGACTAGCGGGAGTAGACGGGGAGCTGTTTTTT.

This clonotype appeared many times. The chain joins TRBV20-1 to TRBJ2-7; tentative D call: TRBD2 (5 bases). Between the trimmed V and J ends, which lost 5 bases and 0 bases, there was a span of 20 bases. From germline, CDR1 is DFQATT and CDR2 SNEGSKA (reference sequence). This CDR3 region has 16 residues. CDR3 nucleotides: TGCAGTGCTGCACCCCTGGAGACGGGGAACTCCTACGAGCAGTACTTC. Translation gives CSAAPLETGNSYEQYF.

In its sample, this clonotype was seen many times. V gene TRBV7-3 combines with J gene TRBJ2-2; TRBD1 matches 8 bases. V dropped 7 bases and J dropped 2; count of bases not matched to a gene: 3. In germline, CDR1 is SGHTA, CDR2 FQGTGA. CDR3 size: 14 residues. This chain's CDR3 is CASTSGGNTGELFF. The CDR3 bases are TGTGCCAGCACCTCAGGGGGCAACACCGGGGAGCTGTTTTTT.

This clonotype has just one count. A junction boundary mismatches the germline segment, possibly from a read error. V is TRBV7-9 and J is TRBJ2-1; D perhaps matches TRBD2 (6 bases). Germline CDR1 SEHNR, CDR2 FQNEAQ (reference sequence). CDR3 length: 14 residues. The CDR3 DNA is TGTGCCAGCAACTTAAGGGAGGCCTACAATGAGCAGTTCTTC. Residues: CASNLREAYNEQFF.

This clonotype showed up many times. The chain joins TRBV28 to TRBJ2-7, with D possibly being TRBD1 (6 bases). Trimming took 7 bases from V and 3 from J, leaving 13 bases between them. The germline V gene encodes CDR1 MDHEN and CDR2 SYDVKM. The CDR3 consists of 13 residues. CDR3: CASTLGQSYEQYF. CDR3 sequence (DNA): TGTGCCAGCACCCTCGGACAGAGCTACGAGCAGTACTTC.

The chain couples TRBV20-1 to TRBJ2-7, with TRBD2 matching 8 bases. The junction had 7 bases not matched to a gene; V was cut back by 5 bases and J by 1 base. There are 14 residues in the CDR3. Germline loops: CDR1 DFQATT, CDR2 SNEGSKA (reference sequence). CDR3 in DNA: TGCAGTGCTCAGGGGACTAGGGCATCCTACGAGCAGTACTTC. This gives the protein CSAQGTRASYEQYF.

This clonotype was detected many times. The V and J genes are TRBV11-2 and TRBJ2-1; no definite D call. Between the trimmed V and J ends, which lost 4 bases and 1 base, there was a span of 11 bases. Looked up from germline, CDR1 is SGHAT and CDR2 is FQNNGV. The CDR3 covers 15 residues. CDR3 region: CASSSRMGSYNEQFF. As DNA, the CDR3 is TGTGCCAGCAGCTCTCGAATGGGTTCCTACAATGAGCAGTTCTTC.

The table lists this clonotype with many counts. This chain uses TRBV10-3 with TRBJ2-1, with a tentative D call TRBD2 (6 bases). Germline CDR1 reads ENHRY; CDR2 reads SYGVKD. The ends were cut back, 4 bases at V and 8 bases at J, with 18 bases in the middle. CDR3 size: 15 residues. CDR3 nucleotides: TGTGCCATCAGTGGGATAAAGGGGCCGGGGGATGAGCAGTTCTTC. Amino acids: CAISGIKGPGDEQFF.

This clonotype has a count of ten or more. J is TRBJ2-3 and V is TRBV27; 9 bases match TRBD1. The ends lost 5 bases at V and 6 bases at J; junction bases unmatched: 3. Germline assignment: CDR1 MNHEY and CDR2 SMNVEV (reference sequence). There are 13 residues in the CDR3. CDR3 in amino acids: CASSHRGHDTQYF. The CDR3 bases are TGTGCCAGCAGTCACAGGGGGCACGATACGCAGTATTTT.

The chain couples TRBV6-1 to TRBJ2-1; D is unresolved. This CDR3 has 16 amino acids. V was pared by 5 bases and J by 0 bases, with 14 bases between. CDR1 MNHNS and CDR2 SASEGT come from the germline V gene. CDR3 residues: CASSPQTRSSYNEQFF. The CDR3 coding sequence is TGTGCCAGCAGTCCTCAAACGAGAAGCTCCTACAATGAGCAGTTCTTC.

This clonotype has at least ten counts. The genes are TRBV27 and TRBJ2-5; D is perhaps TRBD1 or TRBD2 (5 bases each). Germline CDR1 and CDR2: MNHEY and SMNVEV (reference sequence). The CDR3 has 16 amino acids. V lost 5 bases and J 5 bases, leaving 21 bases between the germline ends. The CDR3 DNA reads as TGTGCCAGCAGTCCCTTCTTCCCTGGGACCGAGGAGACCCAGTACTTC. This codes for CASSPFFPGTEETQYF.

Ten or more counts support this clonotype. The V call is TRBV29-1, the J call TRBJ2-7, with TRBD1 identical over 11 bases. Unmatched junction bases numbered 8, after V lost 6 bases and J lost 4 bases. Germline V gene sequence: CDR1 SQVTM, CDR2 ANQGSEA. The CDR3 loop spans 14 amino acids. The DNA for the CDR3 is TGCAGCGTATCCGGACAGGGGGCTTGGTACGAGCAGTACTTC. Amino acids: CSVSGQGAWYEQYF.

This clonotype has ten or more counts. The rearrangement links TRBV2 to TRBJ1-1; 7 nucleotides align to TRBD1. The germline V gene has CDR1 SNHLY and CDR2 FYNNEI. The junction had 6 bases not matched to a gene; V was cut back by 6 bases and J by 8 bases. This CDR3 is 12 amino acids long. CDR3 amino acids: CASSARDSEAFF. The CDR3 nucleotides read TGTGCCAGCAGCGCCCGGGACAGCGAAGCTTTCTTT.

This clonotype has a count of ten or more. The chain combines TRBV27 with TRBJ2-3, with D unclear. Germline V gene lookup returns CDR1 MNHEY and CDR2 SMNVEV (reference sequence). V lost 5 bases to trimming and J lost 6 bases, with 6 bases between them. CDR3 length: 11 amino acids. The CDR3 loop reads CASSSWDTQYF. The CDR3 DNA sequence: TGTGCCAGCAGTAGCTGGGATACGCAGTATTTT.

The genes are TRBV9 and TRBJ2-7; 10 positions agree with TRBD1. The CDR3 loop spans 16 amino acids. The germline V gene encodes CDR1 SGDLS and CDR2 YYNGEE. The trim removed 3 bases at V and 5 bases at J, leaving 11 bases unmatched. The CDR3, as DNA: TGTGCCAGCAGCGCCCCCCGACAGGGGGCAGGTGACGAGCAGTACTTC. It specifies CASSAPRQGAGDEQYF.

This clonotype has ten or more counts. This chain uses TRBV12-3 or TRBV12-4 with TRBJ2-2; D is undetermined. The germline V and J ends were trimmed by 3 bases and 6 bases, with 17 bases remaining between them. This CDR3 comprises 16 residues. The CDR3 sequence: CASSLKMRSAAGELFF. The CDR3 DNA follows: TGTGCCAGCAGTTTGAAGATGCGGTCCGCGGCCGGGGAGCTGTTTTTT.

This clonotype was found a few times. The chain employs TRBV12-3 or TRBV12-4 and TRBJ1-6, with D possibly being TRBD1 (5 bases). The CDR3 consists of 15 residues. The V end lost 2 bases, the J end lost 8 bases, and 13 bases lay between the germline ends. As DNA, the CDR3 is TGTGCCAGCAGTTTATCTTACAGGCGGGATTCACCCCTCCACTTT. Its protein product is CASSLSYRRDSPLHF.

This clonotype was detected ten times or more. The chain has TRBV28 and TRBJ2-1, with 10 positions matching TRBD1. This CDR3 has 16 residues. CDR1 MDHEN and CDR2 SYDVKM come from the germline V gene. V trimming: 5 bases; J trimming: 2 bases; junction bases outside the gene matches: 6. This CDR3 is CASSPPGQGPYNEQFF. Here the CDR3 DNA reads TGTGCCAGCAGTCCTCCGGGACAGGGGCCCTACAATGAGCAGTTCTTC.

This clonotype came up many times. The chain employs TRBV28 and TRBJ1-2; D uncertain. V lost 7 bases and J 0 bases, leaving 9 bases between the germline ends. In germline, CDR1 is MDHEN, CDR2 SYDVKM. The CDR3 covers 13 residues. The CDR3 is CASTKTTNYGYTF. The CDR3 nucleotides read TGTGCCAGCACCAAGACAACTAACTATGGCTACACCTTC.

This clonotype has a single count. The chain employs TRBV25-1 and TRBJ1-2, with D hard to call. Germline CDR1 is MGHDK and CDR2 is SYGVNS. The CDR3 extends over 15 amino acids. The V gene lost 3 bases and the J gene lost 3 bases, with 14 bases spanning the gap. This chain's CDR3 is CASSDNRAPHYGYTF. The CDR3 DNA sequence: TGTGCCAGCAGTGATAATAGGGCGCCCCACTATGGCTACACCTTC.